This T cell receptor (beta chain) was profiled in a study of blood T cell repertoires in COVID-19 (TCRdb year 2020). In terms of the full investigation: Collaborator samples came from the United States, Italy and Spain and covered acute and convalescent phases of COVID-19. The prospective study material was composed of cDNA or gDNA derived from T cells, B-cell-depleted T cells, or PBMCs. The dataset comprised deeply sampled blood TCRbeta repertoires from subjects exposed to, actively infected with, or recovered from COVID-19. The repertoires were released in a freely available public database meant as a resource for research on the immune response to SARS-CoV-2. The samples were drawn from two sources: the first 160 participants of the ongoing ImmuneRACE study, and 950 to 1,500 subjects contributed by 6 global collaborators. Sample metadata almost always included a de-identified subject ID, COVID-19 status, age in years and sex. HLA class I and class II types, where available, came from metadata supplied by the sample provider rather than from assay-based typing. Broad study findings and their caveats: How much clinical and demographic metadata was included differed by source and by participant, and the metadata was provided uncurated.

TCRbeta CDR3 regions were amplified from genomic DNA using the immunoSEQ Assay, a bias-controlled multiplex PCR. For the original study's pipeline: The number of nucleated cells in each sample was estimated by amplification of reference gene primers within the assay. To quantify the absolute abundance of each unique TCRbeta CDR3 rearrangement, sequence reads were collapsed and filtered. For each sample, productive Simpson clonality was calculated as the square root of Simpson's diversity index across productive rearrangements. What TCRdb holds here is the immuneACCESS table cut down to in-frame rearrangements. Part of the clones is not present; checked against another copy, under half of the missing clones reflect an unresolved V gene, and the others are unexplained. That table supplies the V and J calls and clone size; D and trimming were determined from the DNA. The sample profile shows some 99,000 clones; about 86% of them were found once. In total, the top ten clones hold roughly 13% of the sample.

As for this clone: The antigen this receptor binds is unknown. No much larger clone is present one base from it, and per-base qualities are unavailable.

Each collaborating institution followed its own protocols to collect whole blood in K2EDTA tubes. Collaborator samples were shipped for TCRbeta analysis as frozen whole blood, isolated PBMCs, or DNA extracted from either sample type. This receptor was taken from a woman aged 55-70 years in a cohort sampled during active or convalescent COVID-19. What was sequenced was peripheral blood.

The CDR3 protein is CASSLESGTGDVSITGELFF. The DNA is TGTGCCAGCAGCTTAGAGTCCGGGACAGGAGACGTATCTATCACCGGGGAGCTGTTTTTT. The sequence is built from TRBV11-2 and TRBJ2-2; 8 nucleotides in the junction match TRBD1. V trim: 0 bases; J trim: 4 bases; unmatched bases: 16. Per the germline V gene, SGHAT is the CDR1 and FQNNGV is the CDR2. Including the terminal cysteine and phenylalanine, the CDR3 comprises 20 residues. The sequence is cut down to CDR3 DNA, 60 bases in frame from base 1.